Listed below are T cell receptor beta chains from one sample, sequenced in a study of T-cell reconstitution after alpha-beta-depleted transplantation in children. TCRdb called the PCR reads again in MiXCR, with one record for every CDR3 protein. The table records about 580,000 distinct CDR3 sequences, 23% of them present only once. Sequences were derived from PBMCs, mostly from graft donor cells, sampled 360 days after TCRalphabeta/CD19-depleted stem cell transplant. The receptors come from a boy under three years old who had a stem cell transplant for acute myeloid leukemia, so the T cells may come from the graft donor. Both conserved end residues are part of each CDR3. A D gene is named only where the DNA matches it firmly. Some rows have no size entry. The others give once, few or many, or a class for an expanded clone.

.	few	TRBJ2-5	TRBV20-1	CSATDIPDGTETQYF	TGCAGTGCAACGGACATCCCGGATGGTACGGAGACCCAGTACTTC
.	few	TRBJ2-1	TRBV12-3/TRBV12-4	CASSLNLNSYNEQFF	TGTGCCAGCAGTTTAAACTTAAACTCCTACAATGAGCAGTTCTTC
.	many	TRBJ2-7	TRBV2	CASSADGWFYEQYF	TGTGCCAGCAGTGCTGACGGTTGGTTCTACGAGCAGTACTTC
.	.	TRBJ2-7	TRBV15	CATSSERQSSYEQYF	TGTGCCACCAGCAGTGAGCGACAGAGCTCCTACGAGCAGTACTTC
.	few	TRBJ2-5	TRBV7-2	CASSLVGLLTQYF	TGTGCCAGCAGCTTAGTAGGGCTGCTGACCCAGTACTTC
TRBD1	few	TRBJ1-4	TRBV29-1	CSVDPGQGDEKLFF	TGCAGCGTTGACCCGGGACAGGGCGATGAAAAACTGTTTTTT
.	many	TRBJ1-4	TRBV5-1	CASSLKSRWANEKLFF	TGCGCCAGCAGCCTGAAGAGCCGGTGGGCTAATGAAAAACTGTTTTTT
.	.	TRBJ1-1	TRBV6-4	CASSTQKGTEAFF	TGTGCCAGCTCCACTCAAAAGGGCACTGAAGCTTTCTTT
TRBD1	.	TRBJ1-2	TRBV5-6	CASSLGTGHGYTF	TGTGCCAGCAGCTTGGGGACAGGGCATGGCTACACCTTC
TRBD1	many	TRBJ1-2	TRBV25-1	CASSALTGTGVRYGYTF	TGTGCCAGCAGTGCCTTAACCGGGACAGGGGTTCGATATGGCTACACCTTC
.	few	TRBJ1-1	TRBV12-3/TRBV12-4	CASSFREGMGTEAFF	TGTGCCAGCAGTTTCCGTGAGGGGATGGGCACTGAAGCTTTCTTT
.	many	TRBJ2-7	TRBV12-3/TRBV12-4	CASSFSGGPGEQYF	TGTGCCAGCAGTTTTAGTGGCGGCCCGGGCGAGCAGTACTTC
.	.	TRBJ2-1	TRBV2	CAIFAGGYNEQFF	TGTGCCATCTTCGCGGGTGGGTACAATGAGCAGTTCTTC
TRBD1	many	TRBJ2-7	TRBV5-6	CASRDRLDEQYF	TGTGCCAGCCGGGACAGGTTGGACGAGCAGTACTTC
.	few	TRBJ1-2	TRBV12-3/TRBV12-4	CASSWDQVGYTF	TGTGCCAGCAGTTGGGACCAGGTGGGCTACACCTTC
.	.	TRBJ2-7	TRBV7-9	CASSDPVGGGHYEQYF	TGTGCCAGCAGCGACCCCGTTGGAGGGGGGCACTACGAGCAGTACTTC
.	few	TRBJ1-2	TRBV20-1	CSARLGAYGYTF	TGCAGTGCTAGACTTGGAGCCTATGGCTACACCTTC